The 20 T cell receptor beta chains presented below share a single source sample, sequenced in a study of blood T cell repertoires in COVID-19. Only in-frame clones appear in the TCRdb table, and some are missing; sequencing was by immunoSEQ multiplex PCR. The table lists some 90,000 clones, approximately 70% of them singletons. The sequenced material came from peripheral blood. The source of these receptors is a woman aged 55-70 years in a cohort sampled during active or convalescent COVID-19.

The chain has TRBV10-3 and TRBJ1-6; tentative D call: TRBD1 (5 bases). This CDR3 spans 13 amino acids. Germline V lookup: CDR1 ENHRY, CDR2 SYGVKD. Deletions cut 3 bases from V and 9 bases from J, with 9 bases between. The CDR3 here is CAISDGGVSPLHF. The CDR3 region has the DNA TGTGCCATCAGTGACGGGGGGGTTTCACCCCTCCACTTT.

V usage is TRBV21-1 and J usage is TRBJ2-7; the D call TRBD2 from the table was never checked on the DNA. TRBV21-1 is marked as a pseudogene. The CDR3 runs to 14 residues. CDR3 DNA: TGTGCCAGCAGCAAACGGGGGAAGGGCTGCGAGCAGTACTTC. It yields the protein CASSKRGKGCEQYF.

The genes are TRBV18 and TRBJ1-3; D uncertain. This CDR3 comprises 17 residues. The V gene lost 2 bases and the J gene lost 2 bases, with 16 bases spanning the gap. The germline V gene has CDR1 KGHSH and CDR2 LQKENI. CDR3 sequence reads: CASSPSSGRGPGNTIYF. The CDR3, as DNA: TGTGCCAGCTCACCAAGCTCAGGCCGAGGGCCTGGAAACACCATATATTTT.

The V call is TRBV6-5, the J call TRBJ1-1, with D perhaps matching TRBD1 (5 bases). The germline CDR1 and CDR2 sequences are MNHEY and SVGAGI. Trimming cost V 6 bases and J 4 bases, with 12 bases left between them. The CDR3 runs to 13 residues. The CDR3 nucleotides are TGTGCCAGCAGACTCGACAGAAGCACTGAAGCTTTCTTT. Protein product: CASRLDRSTEAFF.

This chain links TRBV18 with TRBJ1-6; 8 bases are shared with TRBD1. V was clipped by 2 bases and J by 7 bases; unmatched bases: 7. The germline V gene has CDR1 KGHSH and CDR2 LQKENI. CDR3 length: 16 residues. The CDR3 DNA sequence: TGTGCCAGCTCACCAAAGGGGGACAGGACCAATTCACCCCTCCACTTT. This sequence encodes CASSPKGDRTNSPLHF.

This clone was found a few times. This rearrangement joins TRBV10-2 to TRBJ2-1, with TRBD2 matching 9 bases. The length of the CDR3 is 18 residues. Germline V CDR1 and CDR2: WSHSY, SAAADI. V lost 5 bases, J lost 0 bases, and 11 bases stayed unmatched. The CDR3 protein is CASSLSGGISSSYNEQFF. CDR3 in DNA: TGCGCCAGCAGTCTTAGCGGGGGAATATCAAGCTCCTACAATGAGCAGTTCTTC.

The chain combines TRBV2 with TRBJ1-2, with TRBD1 as a possible D gene (6 bases). The CDR3 spans 13 residues. The ends were cut back, 4 bases at V and 2 bases at J, with 8 bases in the middle. Germline loops: CDR1 SNHLY, CDR2 FYNNEI. The CDR3 DNA reads as TGTGCCAGCAGTGTGGGGGCGAACTATGGCTACACCTTC. Its protein is CASSVGANYGYTF.

The V call is TRBV19, the J call TRBJ2-5, with 8 bases aligning to TRBD2. CDR1 is LNHDA and CDR2 is SQIVND in the germline V gene (reference sequence). CDR3 length: 18 residues. Unmatched junction bases numbered 16, after V lost 3 bases and J lost 4 bases. The CDR3 sequence: CASSMAWGRRGGTETQYF. The CDR3 DNA reads as TGTGCCAGTAGTATGGCCTGGGGGCGCCGCGGGGGGACAGAGACCCAGTACTTC.

J is TRBJ2-7 and V is TRBV6-6, with TRBD1 matching 10 bases. CDR3 length equals 15 residues. The V gene end was trimmed by 6 bases and the J gene end by 2 bases; junction bases not matched to a gene: 7. Germline V CDR1 and CDR2: MNHNY, SVGAGI (reference sequence). The CDR3 nucleotides are TGTGCCAGCAGAGACAGGGGGCATAAGGCCTACGAGCAGTACTTC. This gives the protein CASRDRGHKAYEQYF.

This chain connects TRBV2 to TRBJ2-5; the match to TRBD1 covers 8 bases. The CDR3 extends over 16 amino acids. Trimming removed 4 bases from V and 3 bases from J; junction bases left unmatched: 10. Germline CDR1 SNHLY, CDR2 FYNNEI. In DNA form, the CDR3 reads TGTGCCAGCAGTGTATTTTGGGACAGGCAGGAAGAGACCCAGTACTTC. Its translation: CASSVFWDRQEETQYF.

The chain recombines TRBV5-6 with TRBJ1-5, with 7 nucleotides matching TRBD1. The CDR3 is 15 residues long. Germline V lookup: CDR1 SGHDT, CDR2 YYEEEE. J was trimmed by 6 bases and V by 2 bases; bases with no gene match: 8. The CDR3 DNA reads TGTGCCAGCAGCTTTTTCTCGCAGGGGGTTCAGCCCCAGCATTTT. Its protein is CASSFFSQGVQPQHF.

The chain is built from TRBV6-5 and TRBJ2-7, with TRBD1 as a possible D gene (5 bases). The ends were cut back, 6 bases at V and 0 bases at J, with 9 bases in the middle. The CDR3 sequence is 13 residues long. CDR1 and CDR2 from the germline V gene are MNHEY and SVGAGI. The CDR3 coding sequence is TGTGCCAGCAGGCCGGACACCTCCTACGAGCAGTACTTC. Translating it yields CASRPDTSYEQYF.

The rearrangement joins TRBV18 to TRBJ2-7, with 7 bases matching TRBD1. The CDR3 loop spans 13 amino acids. Trimming removed 6 bases from V and 3 bases from J; junction bases left unmatched: 5. Per the germline V gene, CDR1 is KGHSH and CDR2 is LQKENI. Here the CDR3 DNA reads TGTGCCAGCTCTCACGGGACAGTCTACGAGCAGTACTTC. Its protein product is CASSHGTVYEQYF.

The V and J genes are TRBV6-6 and TRBJ1-4, with 8 bases lining up with TRBD1. Germline values: CDR1 MNHNY, CDR2 SVGAGI (reference sequence). The V gene end was trimmed by 6 bases and the J gene end by 7 bases; junction bases not matched to a gene: 7. This CDR3 comprises 14 residues. This chain's CDR3 is CASRLTGGSEKLFF. For the CDR3, the DNA is TGTGCCAGCAGACTAACAGGGGGGAGTGAAAAACTGTTTTTT.

J is TRBJ2-3 and V is TRBV9; D gene unclear. Deletions cut 3 bases from V and 4 bases from J, with 9 bases between. The CDR3 runs to 13 residues. Germline V gene lookup returns CDR1 SGDLS and CDR2 YYNGEE. CDR3 sequence (DNA): TGTGCCAGCAGCGCGAGGCCGGCAGATACGCAGTATTTT. Residues: CASSARPADTQYF.

The chain carries TRBV5-1 and TRBJ2-3; D is perhaps TRBD2 (5 bases). Trimming removed 1 base from V and 6 bases from J, with 18 bases in between. Germline CDR1 SGHRS, CDR2 YFSETQ. This CDR3 spans 16 amino acids. CDR3: CASSLIGSGYRDTQYF. The CDR3 DNA follows: TGCGCCAGCAGCTTGATCGGCAGCGGCTACCGGGATACGCAGTATTTT.

This chain uses TRBV6-2 or TRBV6-3 with TRBJ1-3; D uncertain. Trimming stripped 4 bases from V and 4 bases from J, with 5 bases between. The germline gives CDR1 MNHEY, CDR2 SVGEGT. CDR3 length: 12 amino acids. This chain's CDR3 is CASSSYGNTIYF. The CDR3, as DNA: TGTGCCAGCAGTTCCTACGGAAACACCATATATTTT.

This clone has a handful of counts. The chain combines TRBV7-2 with TRBJ2-1; 7 nucleotides match TRBD1. Germline V gene sequence: CDR1 SGHTA, CDR2 FQGNSA. This CDR3 is 18 amino acids long. V lost 5 bases, J lost 1 base, and 14 bases stayed unmatched. CDR3 nucleotides: TGTGCCAGCAGCCTGAACAGGGGTGGAACGATTTCCTACAATGAGCAGTTCTTC. Protein: CASSLNRGGTISYNEQFF.

The genes are TRBV6-1 and TRBJ1-6; D is ambiguous. The germline V and J ends were trimmed by 2 bases and 14 bases, with 10 bases remaining between them. The CDR3 runs 12 residues. The germline V gene has CDR1 MNHNS and CDR2 SASEGT. The CDR3 nucleotides are TGTGCCAGCAGTGAATCCCCCTCGGCCCTCCACTTT. Translation gives CASSESPSALHF.

The V gene is TRBV27, the J gene TRBJ2-3; 12 positions match TRBD2. Germline values: CDR1 MNHEY, CDR2 SMNVEV (reference sequence). This CDR3 has 17 residues. After removal of 2 bases from V and 1 base from J, the junction contained 4 bases not matched to a gene. CDR3 sequence (DNA): TGTGCCAGCAGTTTAAGGACTAGCGGGGACCGCACAGATACGCAGTATTTT. Its protein product is CASSLRTSGDRTDTQYF.